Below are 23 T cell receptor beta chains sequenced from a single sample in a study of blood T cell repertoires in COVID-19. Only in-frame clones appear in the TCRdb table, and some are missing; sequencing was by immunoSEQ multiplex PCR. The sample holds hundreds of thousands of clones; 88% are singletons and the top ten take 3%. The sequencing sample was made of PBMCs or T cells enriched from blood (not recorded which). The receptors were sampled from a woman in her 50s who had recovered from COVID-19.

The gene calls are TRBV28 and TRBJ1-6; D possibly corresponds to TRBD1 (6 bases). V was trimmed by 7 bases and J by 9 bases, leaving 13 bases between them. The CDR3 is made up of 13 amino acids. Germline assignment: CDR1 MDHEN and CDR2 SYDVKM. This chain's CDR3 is CASNDRPGSPLHF. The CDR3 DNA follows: TGTGCCAGCAACGACAGGCCGGGTTCACCCCTCCACTTT.

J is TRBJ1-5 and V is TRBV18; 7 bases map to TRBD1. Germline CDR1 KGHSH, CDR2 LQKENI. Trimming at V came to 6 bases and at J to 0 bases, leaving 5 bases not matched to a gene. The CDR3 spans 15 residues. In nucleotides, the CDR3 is TGTGCCAGCTCCGCGACAGGGCTTAGCAATCAGCCCCAGCATTTT. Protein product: CASSATGLSNQPQHF.

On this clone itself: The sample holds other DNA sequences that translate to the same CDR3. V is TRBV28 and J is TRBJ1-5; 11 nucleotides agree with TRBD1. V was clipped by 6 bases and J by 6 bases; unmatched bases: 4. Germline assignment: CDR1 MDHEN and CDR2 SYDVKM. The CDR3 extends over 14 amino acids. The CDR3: CASRPGQGGQPQHF. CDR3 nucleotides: TGTGCCAGCAGACCGGGACAGGGGGGTCAGCCCCAGCATTTT.

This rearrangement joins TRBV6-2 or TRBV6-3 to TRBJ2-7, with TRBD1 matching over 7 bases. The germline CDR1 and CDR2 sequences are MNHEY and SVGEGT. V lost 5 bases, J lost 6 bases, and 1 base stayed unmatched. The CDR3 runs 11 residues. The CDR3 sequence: CASSRDSEQYF. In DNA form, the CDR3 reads TGTGCCAGCAGTAGGGACAGCGAGCAGTACTTC.

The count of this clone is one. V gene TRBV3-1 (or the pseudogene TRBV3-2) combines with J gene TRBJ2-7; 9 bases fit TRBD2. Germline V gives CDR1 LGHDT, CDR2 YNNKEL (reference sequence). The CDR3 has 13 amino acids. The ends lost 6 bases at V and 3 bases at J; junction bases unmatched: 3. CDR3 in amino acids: CASRLAGFYEQYF. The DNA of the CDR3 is TGTGCCAGCAGGCTAGCGGGATTCTACGAGCAGTACTTC.

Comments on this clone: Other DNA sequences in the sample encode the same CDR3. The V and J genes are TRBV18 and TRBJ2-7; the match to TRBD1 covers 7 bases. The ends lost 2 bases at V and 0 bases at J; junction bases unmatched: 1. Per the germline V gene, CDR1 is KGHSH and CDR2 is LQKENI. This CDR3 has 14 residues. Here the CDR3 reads CASSPGTASYEQYF. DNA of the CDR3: TGTGCCAGCTCACCAGGGACAGCCTCCTACGAGCAGTACTTC.

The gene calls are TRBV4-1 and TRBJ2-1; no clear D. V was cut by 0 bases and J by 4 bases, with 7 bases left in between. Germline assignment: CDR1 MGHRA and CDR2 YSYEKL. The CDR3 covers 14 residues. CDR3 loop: CASSQDPRYNEQFF. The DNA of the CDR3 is TGCGCCAGCAGCCAAGATCCCAGGTACAATGAGCAGTTCTTC.

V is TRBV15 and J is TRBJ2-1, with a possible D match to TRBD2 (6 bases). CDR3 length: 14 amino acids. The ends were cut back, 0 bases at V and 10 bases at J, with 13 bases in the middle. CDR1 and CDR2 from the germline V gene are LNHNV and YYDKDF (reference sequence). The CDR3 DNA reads TGTGCCACCAGCAGAGATGGGGACTCCAGCGAGCAGTTCTTC. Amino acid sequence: CATSRDGDSSEQFF.

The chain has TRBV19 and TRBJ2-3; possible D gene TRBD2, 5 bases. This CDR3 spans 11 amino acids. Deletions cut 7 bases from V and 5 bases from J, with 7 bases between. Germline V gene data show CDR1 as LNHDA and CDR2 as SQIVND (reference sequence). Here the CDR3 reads CASTSLDTQYF. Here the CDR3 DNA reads TGTGCCAGTACTAGCTTAGATACGCAGTATTTT.

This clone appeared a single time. CDR3 sequence reads: CASSTQGLAGASTDTQYF. As DNA, the CDR3 is TGCGCCAGCTCAACCCAGGGACTAGCGGGAGCAAGCACAGATACGCAGTATTTT. The chain is built from TRBV5-1 and TRBJ2-3; 14 bases agree with TRBD2. Germline CDR1 is SGHRS and CDR2 is YFSETQ. Losses at the gene ends were 7 bases for V and 0 bases for J; bases not matched to a gene: 10. This CDR3 comprises 18 residues.

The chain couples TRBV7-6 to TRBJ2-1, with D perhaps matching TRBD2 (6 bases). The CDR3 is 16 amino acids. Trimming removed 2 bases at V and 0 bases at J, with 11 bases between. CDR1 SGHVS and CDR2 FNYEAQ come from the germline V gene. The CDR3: CASSLRASVSYNEQFF. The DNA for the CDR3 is TGTGCCAGCAGCTTACGGGCTAGCGTCTCCTACAATGAGCAGTTCTTC.

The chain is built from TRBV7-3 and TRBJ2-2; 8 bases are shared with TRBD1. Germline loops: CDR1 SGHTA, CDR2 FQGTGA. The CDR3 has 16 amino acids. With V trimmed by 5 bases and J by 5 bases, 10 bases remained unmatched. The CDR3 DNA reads TGTGCCAGCAGCCCTCGACAGGGGTTGTCTACCGGGGAGCTGTTTTTT. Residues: CASSPRQGLSTGELFF. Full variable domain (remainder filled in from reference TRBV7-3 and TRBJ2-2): GAGVSQTPSNKVTEKGKYVELRCDPISGHTALYWYRQSLGQGPEFLIYFQGTGAADDSGLPNDRFFAVRPEGSVSTLKIQRTERGDSAVYLCASSPRQGLSTGELFFGEGSRLTVL.

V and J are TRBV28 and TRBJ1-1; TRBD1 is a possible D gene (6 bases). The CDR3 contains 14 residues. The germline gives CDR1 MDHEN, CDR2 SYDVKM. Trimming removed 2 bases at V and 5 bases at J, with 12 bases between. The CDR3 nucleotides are TGTGCCAGCAGTTTACAGGGGTACGGGACTGAAGCTTTCTTT. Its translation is CASSLQGYGTEAFF.

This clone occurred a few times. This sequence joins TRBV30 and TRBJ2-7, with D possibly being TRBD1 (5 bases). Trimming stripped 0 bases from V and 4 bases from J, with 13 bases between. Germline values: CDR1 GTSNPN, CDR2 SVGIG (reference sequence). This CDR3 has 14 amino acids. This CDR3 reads CAWSVPTGWYEQYF. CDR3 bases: TGTGCCTGGAGTGTCCCAACAGGATGGTACGAGCAGTACTTC.

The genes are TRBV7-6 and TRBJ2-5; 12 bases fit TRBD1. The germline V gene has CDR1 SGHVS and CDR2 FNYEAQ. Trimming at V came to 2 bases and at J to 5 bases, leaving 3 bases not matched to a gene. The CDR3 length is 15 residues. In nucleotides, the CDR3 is TGTGCCAGCAGCTTAAGGGACAGGGGGCATGAGACCCAGTACTTC. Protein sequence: CASSLRDRGHETQYF.

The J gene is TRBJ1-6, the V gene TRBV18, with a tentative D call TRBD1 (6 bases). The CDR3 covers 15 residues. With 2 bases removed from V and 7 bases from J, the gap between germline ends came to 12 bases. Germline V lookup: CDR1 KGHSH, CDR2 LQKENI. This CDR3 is CASSPAAGENSPLHF. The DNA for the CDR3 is TGTGCCAGCTCACCAGCTGCAGGGGAAAATTCACCCCTCCACTTT. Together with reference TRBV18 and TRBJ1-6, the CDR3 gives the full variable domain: NAGVMQNPRHLVRRRGQEARLRCSPMKGHSHVYWYRQLPEEGLKFMVYLQKENIIDESGMPKERFSAEFPKEGPSILRIQQVVRGDSAAYFCASSPAAGENSPLHFGNGTRLTVT.

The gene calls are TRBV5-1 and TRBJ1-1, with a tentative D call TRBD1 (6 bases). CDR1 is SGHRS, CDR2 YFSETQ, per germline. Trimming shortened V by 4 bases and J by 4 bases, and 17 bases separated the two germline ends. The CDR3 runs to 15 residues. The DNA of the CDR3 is TGCGCCAGCAGCCTGGAAGCAGGGGCGAGCACTGAAGCTTTCTTT. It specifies CASSLEAGASTEAFF.

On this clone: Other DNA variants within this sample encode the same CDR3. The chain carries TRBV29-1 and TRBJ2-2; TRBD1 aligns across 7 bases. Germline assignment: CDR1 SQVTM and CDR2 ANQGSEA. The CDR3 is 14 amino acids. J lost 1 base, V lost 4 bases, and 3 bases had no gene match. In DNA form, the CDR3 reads TGCAGCGTTGCCCGGGACAGGAACACCGGGGAGCTGTTTTTT. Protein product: CSVARDRNTGELFF.

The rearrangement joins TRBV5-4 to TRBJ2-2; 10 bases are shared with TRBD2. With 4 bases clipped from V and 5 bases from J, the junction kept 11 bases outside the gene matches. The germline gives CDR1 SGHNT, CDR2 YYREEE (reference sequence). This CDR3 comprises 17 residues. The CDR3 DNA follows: TGTGCCAGCAGCCCCGCTAGCGGGAGCTCCCGGACCGGGGAGCTGTTTTTT. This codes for CASSPASGSSRTGELFF.

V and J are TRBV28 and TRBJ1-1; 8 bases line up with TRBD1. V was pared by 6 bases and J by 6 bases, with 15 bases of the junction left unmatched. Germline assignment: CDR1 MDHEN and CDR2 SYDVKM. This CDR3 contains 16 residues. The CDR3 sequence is CASRPEKQGGGAEAFF. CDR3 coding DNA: TGTGCCAGCAGGCCAGAGAAACAGGGGGGTGGCGCTGAAGCTTTCTTT. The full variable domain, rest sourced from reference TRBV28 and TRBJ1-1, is DVKVTQSSRYLVKRTGEKVFLECVQDMDHENMFWYRQDPGLGLRLIYFSYDVKMKEKGDIPEGYSVSREKKERFSLILESASTNQTSMYLCASRPEKQGGGAEAFFGQGTRLTVV.

CDR3 loop: CASSRQVTNEKLFF. CDR3 in DNA: TGTGCCAGCAGCCGACAGGTCACTAATGAAAAACTGTTTTTT. The V gene is TRBV11-2, the J gene TRBJ1-4, with a possible D match to TRBD1 (6 bases). The V end lost 5 bases, the J end lost 2 bases, and 9 bases lay between the germline ends. Per germline, CDR1 SGHAT and CDR2 FQNNGV. The CDR3 extends over 14 amino acids. Supplemented by reference TRBV11-2 and TRBJ1-4, the full variable domain reads EAGVAQSPRYKIIEKRQSVAFWCNPISGHATLYWYQQILGQGPKLLIQFQNNGVVDDSQLPKDRFSAERLKGVDSTLKIQPAKLEDSAVYLCASSRQVTNEKLFFGSGTQLSVL.

The CDR3, as DNA: TGTGCCAGCAGCCCTCGGACAGGGGGTTATTCACCCCTCCACTTT. As protein: CASSPRTGGYSPLHF. The V call is TRBV3-1 (or the pseudogene TRBV3-2), the J call TRBJ1-6; 10 nucleotides agree with TRBD1. V trimming: 4 bases; J trimming: 8 bases; junction bases outside the gene matches: 5. Germline V CDR1 and CDR2: LGHDT, YNNKEL (reference sequence). The CDR3 contains 15 residues.

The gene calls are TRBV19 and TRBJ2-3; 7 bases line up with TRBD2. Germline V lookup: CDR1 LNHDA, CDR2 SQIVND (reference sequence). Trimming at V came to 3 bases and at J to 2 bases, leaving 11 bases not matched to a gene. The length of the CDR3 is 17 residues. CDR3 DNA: TGTGCCAGTAGTATCTCCGGGGTAGCGGGTAACACAGATACGCAGTATTTT. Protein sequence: CASSISGVAGNTDTQYF.